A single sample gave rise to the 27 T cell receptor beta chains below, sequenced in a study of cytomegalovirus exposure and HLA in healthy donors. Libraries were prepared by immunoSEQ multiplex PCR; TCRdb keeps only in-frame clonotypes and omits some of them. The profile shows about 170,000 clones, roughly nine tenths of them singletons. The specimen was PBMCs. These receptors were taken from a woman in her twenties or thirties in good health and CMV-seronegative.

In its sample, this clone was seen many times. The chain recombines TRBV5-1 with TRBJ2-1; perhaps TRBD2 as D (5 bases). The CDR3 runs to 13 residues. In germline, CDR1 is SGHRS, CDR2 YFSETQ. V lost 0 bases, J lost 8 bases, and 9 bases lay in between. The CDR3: CASSLVGIDEQFF. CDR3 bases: TGCGCCAGCAGCTTGGTCGGGATCGATGAGCAGTTCTTC.

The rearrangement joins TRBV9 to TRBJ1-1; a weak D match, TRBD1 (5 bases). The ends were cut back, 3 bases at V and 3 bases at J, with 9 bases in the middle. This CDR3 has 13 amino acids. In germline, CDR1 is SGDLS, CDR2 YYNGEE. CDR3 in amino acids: CASSAQGDTEAFF. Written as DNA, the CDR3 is TGTGCCAGCAGCGCCCAGGGAGACACTGAAGCTTTCTTT.

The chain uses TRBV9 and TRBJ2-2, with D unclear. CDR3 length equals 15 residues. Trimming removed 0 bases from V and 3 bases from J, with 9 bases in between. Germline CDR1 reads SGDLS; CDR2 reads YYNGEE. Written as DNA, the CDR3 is TGTGCCAGCAGCGTAGGGGGATTTCACACCGGGGAGCTGTTTTTT. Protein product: CASSVGGFHTGELFF. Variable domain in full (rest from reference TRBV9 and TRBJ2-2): DSGVTQTPKHLITATGQRVTLRCSPRSGDLSVYWYQQSLDQGLQFLIQYYNGEERAKGNILERFSAQQFPDLHSELNLSSLELGDSALYFCASSVGGFHTGELFFGEGSRLTVL.

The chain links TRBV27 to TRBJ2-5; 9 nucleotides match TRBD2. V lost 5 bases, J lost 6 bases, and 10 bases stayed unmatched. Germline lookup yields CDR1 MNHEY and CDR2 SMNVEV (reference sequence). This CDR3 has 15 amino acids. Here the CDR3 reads CASSRAGGPLKTQYF. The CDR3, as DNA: TGTGCCAGCAGTCGCGCGGGGGGGCCACTGAAGACCCAGTACTTC.

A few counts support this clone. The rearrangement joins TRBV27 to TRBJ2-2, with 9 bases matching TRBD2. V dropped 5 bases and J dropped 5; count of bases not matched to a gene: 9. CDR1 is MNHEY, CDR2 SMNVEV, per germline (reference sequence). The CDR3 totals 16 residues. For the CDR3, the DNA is TGTGCCAGCAGTCTCCGAGCGGGAGGCGGAACCGGGGAGCTGTTTTTT. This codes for CASSLRAGGGTGELFF.

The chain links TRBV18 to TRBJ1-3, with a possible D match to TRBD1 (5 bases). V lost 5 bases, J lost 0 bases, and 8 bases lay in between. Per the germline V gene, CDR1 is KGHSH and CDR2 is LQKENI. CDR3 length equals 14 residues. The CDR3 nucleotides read TGTGCCAGCTCAACAGGAAGCTCTGGAAACACCATATATTTT. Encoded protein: CASSTGSSGNTIYF.

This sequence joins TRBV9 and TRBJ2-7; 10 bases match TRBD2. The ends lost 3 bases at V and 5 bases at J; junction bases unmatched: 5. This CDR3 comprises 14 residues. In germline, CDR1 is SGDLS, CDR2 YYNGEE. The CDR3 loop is CASSDLAGDDEQYF. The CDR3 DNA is TGTGCCAGCAGCGACCTAGCGGGAGATGACGAGCAGTACTTC.

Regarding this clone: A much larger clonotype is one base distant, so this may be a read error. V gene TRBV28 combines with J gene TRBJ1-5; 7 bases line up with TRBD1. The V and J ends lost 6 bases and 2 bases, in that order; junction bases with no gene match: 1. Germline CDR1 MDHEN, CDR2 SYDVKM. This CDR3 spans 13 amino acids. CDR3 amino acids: CASSDRGNQPQHF. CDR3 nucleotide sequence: TGTGCCAGCAGCGACAGGGGCAATCAGCCCCAGCATTTT.

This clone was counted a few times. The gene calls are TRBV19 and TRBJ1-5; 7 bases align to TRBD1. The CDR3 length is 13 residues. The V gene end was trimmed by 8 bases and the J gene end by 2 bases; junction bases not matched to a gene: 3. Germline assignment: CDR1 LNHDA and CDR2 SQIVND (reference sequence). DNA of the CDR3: TGTGCCAGTTGCAGGGGGGGCAATCAGCCCCAGCATTTT. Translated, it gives CASCRGGNQPQHF. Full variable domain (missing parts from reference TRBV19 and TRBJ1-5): DGGITQSPKYLFRKEGQNVTLSCEQNLNHDAMYWYRQDPGQGLRLIYYSQIVNDFQKGDIAEGYSVSREKKESFPLTVTSAQKNPTAFYLCASCRGGNQPQHFGDGTRLSIL.

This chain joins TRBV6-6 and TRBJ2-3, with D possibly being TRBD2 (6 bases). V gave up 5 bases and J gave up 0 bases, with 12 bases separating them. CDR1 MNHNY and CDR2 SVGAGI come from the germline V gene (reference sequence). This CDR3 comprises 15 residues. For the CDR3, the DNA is TGTGCCAGCAGTGACGCAGCGGGTAGCACAGATACGCAGTATTTT. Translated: CASSDAAGSTDTQYF.

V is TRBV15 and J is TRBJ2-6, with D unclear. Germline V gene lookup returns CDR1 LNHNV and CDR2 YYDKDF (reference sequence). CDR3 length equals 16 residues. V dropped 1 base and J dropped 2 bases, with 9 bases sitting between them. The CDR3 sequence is CATSRGERAGANVLTF. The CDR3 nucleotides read TGTGCCACCAGCAGAGGAGAAAGGGCTGGGGCCAACGTCCTGACTTTC.

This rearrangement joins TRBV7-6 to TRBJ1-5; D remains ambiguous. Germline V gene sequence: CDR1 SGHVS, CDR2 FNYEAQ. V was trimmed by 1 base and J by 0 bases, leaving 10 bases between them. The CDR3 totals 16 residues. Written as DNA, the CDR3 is TGTGCCAGCAGCTTAGGCGACACTTATAGCAATCAGCCCCAGCATTTT. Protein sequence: CASSLGDTYSNQPQHF.

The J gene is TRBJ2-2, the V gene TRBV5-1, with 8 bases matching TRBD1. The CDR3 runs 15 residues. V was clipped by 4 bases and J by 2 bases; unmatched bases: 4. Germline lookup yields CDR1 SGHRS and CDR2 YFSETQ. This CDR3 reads CASSRTGPNTGELFF. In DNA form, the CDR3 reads TGCGCCAGCAGCCGGACAGGGCCTAACACCGGGGAGCTGTTTTTT.

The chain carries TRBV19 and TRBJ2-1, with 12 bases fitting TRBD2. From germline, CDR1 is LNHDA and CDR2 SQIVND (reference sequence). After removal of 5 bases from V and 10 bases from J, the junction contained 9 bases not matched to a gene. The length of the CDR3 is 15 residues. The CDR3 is CASSDLAGGYQEQFF. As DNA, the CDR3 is TGTGCCAGTAGTGATCTAGCGGGAGGGTACCAAGAGCAGTTCTTC. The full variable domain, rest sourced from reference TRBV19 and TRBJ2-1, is DGGITQSPKYLFRKEGQNVTLSCEQNLNHDAMYWYRQDPGQGLRLIYYSQIVNDFQKGDIAEGYSVSREKKESFPLTVTSAQKNPTAFYLCASSDLAGGYQEQFFGPGTRLTVL.

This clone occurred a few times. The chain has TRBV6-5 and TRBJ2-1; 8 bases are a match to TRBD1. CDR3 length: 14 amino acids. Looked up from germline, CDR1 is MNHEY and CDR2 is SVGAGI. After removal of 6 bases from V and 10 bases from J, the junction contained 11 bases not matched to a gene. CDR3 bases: TGTGCCAGCAGGCCCCGGACAGGGCGCAGGGAGCAGTTCTTC. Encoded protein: CASRPRTGRREQFF.

The CDR3 loop reads CASSGGTGAVYEQYF. The CDR3 DNA sequence: TGTGCCAGCAGCGGCGGGACAGGGGCTGTCTACGAGCAGTACTTC. V gene TRBV7-8 combines with J gene TRBJ2-7; 10 positions agree with TRBD1. The germline V gene encodes CDR1 SGHVS and CDR2 FQNEAQ. After removal of 5 bases from V and 3 bases from J, the junction contained 7 bases not matched to a gene. The CDR3 spans 15 residues.

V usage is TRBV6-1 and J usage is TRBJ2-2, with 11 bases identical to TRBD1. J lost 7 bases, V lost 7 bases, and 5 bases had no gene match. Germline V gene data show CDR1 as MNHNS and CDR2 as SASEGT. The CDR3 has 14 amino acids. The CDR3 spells CASIWTGGSGELFF. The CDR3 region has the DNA TGTGCCAGCATCTGGACAGGGGGCAGCGGGGAGCTGTTTTTT.

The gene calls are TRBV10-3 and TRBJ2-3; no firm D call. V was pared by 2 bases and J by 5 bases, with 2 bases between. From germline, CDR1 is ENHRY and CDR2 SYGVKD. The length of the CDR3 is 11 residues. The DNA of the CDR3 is TGTGCCATCAGTGAGAAAGATACGCAGTATTTT. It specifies CAISEKDTQYF.

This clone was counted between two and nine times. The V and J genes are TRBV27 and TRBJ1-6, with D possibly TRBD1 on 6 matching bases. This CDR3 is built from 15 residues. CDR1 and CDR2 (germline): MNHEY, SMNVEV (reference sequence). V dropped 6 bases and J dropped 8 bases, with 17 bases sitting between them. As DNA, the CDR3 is TGTGCCAGCAGATACGCCGGGGGGCCCGATTCACCCCTCCACTTT. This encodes CASRYAGGPDSPLHF.

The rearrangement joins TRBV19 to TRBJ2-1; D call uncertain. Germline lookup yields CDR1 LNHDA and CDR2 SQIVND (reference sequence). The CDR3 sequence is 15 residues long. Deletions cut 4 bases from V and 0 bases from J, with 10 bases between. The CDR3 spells CASSKQQSSYNEQFF. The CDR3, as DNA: TGTGCCAGTAGTAAACAGCAGAGCTCCTACAATGAGCAGTTCTTC.

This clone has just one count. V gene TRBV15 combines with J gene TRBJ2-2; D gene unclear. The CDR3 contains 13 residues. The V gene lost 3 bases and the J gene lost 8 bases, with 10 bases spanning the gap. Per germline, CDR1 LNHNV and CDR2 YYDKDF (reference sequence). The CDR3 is CATSRFFEGELFF. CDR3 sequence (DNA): TGTGCCACCAGCAGGTTCTTCGAGGGGGAGCTGTTTTTT.

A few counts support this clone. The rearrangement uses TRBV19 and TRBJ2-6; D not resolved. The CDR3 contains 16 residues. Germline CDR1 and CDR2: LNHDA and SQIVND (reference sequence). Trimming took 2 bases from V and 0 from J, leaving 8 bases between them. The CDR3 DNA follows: TGTGCCAGTAGTATACCACCCTTCTCTGGGGCCAACGTCCTGACTTTC. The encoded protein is CASSIPPFSGANVLTF.

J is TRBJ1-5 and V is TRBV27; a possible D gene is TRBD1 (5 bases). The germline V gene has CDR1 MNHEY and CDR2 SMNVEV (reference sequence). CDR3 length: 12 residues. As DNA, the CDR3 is TGTGCAGCTGGGGGTAGCAATCAGCCCCAGCATTTT. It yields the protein CAAGGSNQPQHF.

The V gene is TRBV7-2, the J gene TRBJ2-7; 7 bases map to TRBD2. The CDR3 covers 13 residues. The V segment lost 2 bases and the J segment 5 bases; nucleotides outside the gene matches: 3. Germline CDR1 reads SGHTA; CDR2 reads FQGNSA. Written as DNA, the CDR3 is TGTGCCAGCAGCTTAAATCGGGGGGACGAGCAGTACTTC. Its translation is CASSLNRGDEQYF.

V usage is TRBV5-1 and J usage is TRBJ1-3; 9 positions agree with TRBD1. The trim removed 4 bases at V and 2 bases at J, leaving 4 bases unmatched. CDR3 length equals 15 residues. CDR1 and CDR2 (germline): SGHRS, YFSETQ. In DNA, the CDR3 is TGCGCCAGCAGCAATAGGACAGGGGCTGGAAACACCATATATTTT. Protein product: CASSNRTGAGNTIYF. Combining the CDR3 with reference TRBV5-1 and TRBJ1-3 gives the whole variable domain KAGVTQTPRYLIKTRGQQVTLSCSPISGHRSVSWYQQTPGQGLQFLFEYFSETQRNKGNFPGRFSGRQFSNSRSEMNVSTLELGDSALYLCASSNRTGAGNTIYFGEGSWLTVV.

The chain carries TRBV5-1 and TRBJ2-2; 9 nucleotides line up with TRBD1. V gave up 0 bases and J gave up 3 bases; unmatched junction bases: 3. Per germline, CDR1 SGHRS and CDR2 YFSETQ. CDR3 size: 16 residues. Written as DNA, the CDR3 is TGCGCCAGCAGCTTGGAGGGACAGGGTTACACCGGGGAGCTGTTTTTT. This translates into CASSLEGQGYTGELFF.

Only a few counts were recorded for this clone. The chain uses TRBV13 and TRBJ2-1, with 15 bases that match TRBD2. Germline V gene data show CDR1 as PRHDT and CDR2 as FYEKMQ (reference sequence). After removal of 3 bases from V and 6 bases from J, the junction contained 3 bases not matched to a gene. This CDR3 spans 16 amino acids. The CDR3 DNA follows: TGTGCCAGCAGCTTTCGGACTAGCGGGGGGGCCAATGAGCAGTTCTTC. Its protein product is CASSFRTSGGANEQFF.